Listed below are T cell receptor beta chains from one sample, sequenced in a study of cytotoxic CD8 clonotypes in ibrutinib-treated CLL. Sequencing used immunoSEQ multiplex PCR; TCRdb keeps in-frame clones, though not all of them. The table has 150,000 to 250,000 clones, over 60% seen once. Here the sequenced sample was PBMCs, taken after 24 months of ibrutinib treatment. All receptors come from a human donor with chronic lymphocytic leukemia. Each CDR3 is given with its conserved first and last residue. Each record gives: clone size, D gene, V gene, J gene, CDR3 protein, CDR3 DNA. D genes are given only for firm matches. Size values are once, few and many counts, or a class for expanded clones, and some rows have none.

NA,TRBD2,TRBV7-2,TRBJ2-1,CASSLEASGSLGSYNEQFF,TGTGCCAGCAGCTTAGAGGCTAGCGGGTCCCTTGGGTCCTACAATGAGCAGTTCTTC
NA,NA,TRBV6-5,TRBJ1-2,CASSYFAANYGYTF,TGTGCCAGCAGTTACTTTGCAGCAAACTATGGCTACACCTTC
NA,NA,TRBV9,TRBJ2-6,CASSVVPGANVLTF,TGTGCCAGCAGCGTAGTTCCCGGGGCCAACGTCCTGACTTTC
NA,NA,TRBV2,TRBJ1-4,CASTRTREEKLFF,TGTGCCAGCACTAGGACAAGGGAGGAGAAACTGTTTTTT
NA,NA,TRBV4-3,TRBJ1-2,CASSQDPGNYGYTF,TGCGCCAGCAGCCAAGACCCCGGCAACTATGGCTACACCTTC
few,NA,TRBV6-1,TRBJ1-5,CASSPVMSNQPQHF,TGTGCCAGCAGCCCGGTGATGAGCAATCAGCCCCAGCATTTT
NA,NA,TRBV4-1,TRBJ1-4,CASSPEPGEEKLFF,TGCGCCAGCAGCCCCGAGCCAGGGGAAGAAAAACTGTTTTTT
once,TRBD2,TRBV9,TRBJ2-1,CASSVRTSGRVNEQFF,TGTGCCAGCAGCGTCAGGACTAGCGGGAGAGTCAATGAGCAGTTCTTC
NA,NA,TRBV9,TRBJ2-7,CASSRTGTFTSYEQYF,TGTGCCAGCAGCCGAACCGGGACCTTTACCTCCTACGAGCAGTACTTC
once,NA,TRBV9,TRBJ2-7,CASSSGTGYEQYF,TGTGCCAGCAGCAGCGGGACAGGCTACGAGCAGTACTTC
NA,TRBD1,TRBV5-1,TRBJ2-1,CASSPGTGSEQFF,TGCGCCAGCAGCCCGGGGACAGGGAGCGAGCAGTTCTTC
once,TRBD2,TRBV4-3,TRBJ2-1,CASSQGGTSGYNEQFF,TGCGCCAGCAGCCAGGGAGGGACTAGCGGATACAATGAGCAGTTCTTC
NA,TRBD1,TRBV2,TRBJ1-4,CASRRQGLGEKLFF,TGTGCCAGCAGACGACAGGGGCTCGGTGAAAAACTGTTTTTT
NA,NA,TRBV6-6,TRBJ2-7,CASSRYSSSYEQYF,TGTGCCAGCAGTCGCTACAGCAGCTCCTACGAGCAGTACTTC
NA,TRBD2,TRBV7-2,TRBJ2-7,CASSSQAGGPYEQYF,TGTGCCAGCAGCTCCCAAGCGGGAGGGCCCTACGAGCAGTACTTC
few,NA,TRBV19,TRBJ1-4,CASSIRPLEGRSEKLFF,TGTGCCAGTAGTATTAGGCCCCTTGAGGGGCGGAGTGAAAAACTGTTTTTT
NA,NA,TRBV11-3,TRBJ1-2,CASSLDLPGTPYGYTF,TGTGCCAGCAGCTTAGACCTGCCGGGGACCCCCTATGGCTACACCTTC
NA,NA,TRBV11-2,TRBJ1-4,CASSLTATNEKLFF,TGTGCCAGCAGCCTTACTGCAACTAATGAAAAACTGTTTTTT
NA,NA,TRBV9,TRBJ2-5,CASSPGIAETQYF,TGTGCCAGCAGCCCCGGAATAGCCGAGACCCAGTACTTC
few,NA,TRBV11-2,TRBJ1-2,CASSSGRGMRIGYGYTF,TGTGCCAGCAGCTCAGGCAGGGGTATGCGGATCGGCTATGGCTACACCTTC
NA,NA,TRBV4-3,TRBJ2-5,CASSQDQASPDGTQYF,TGCGCCAGCAGCCAAGATCAGGCTAGTCCAGATGGGACCCAGTACTTC
NA,NA,TRBV7-3,TRBJ2-5,CASSLTPSDQETQYF,TGTGCCAGCAGCTTAACGCCCAGCGACCAAGAGACCCAGTACTTC
NA,TRBD2,TRBV4-3,TRBJ2-1,CASSQRTRQRELNNEQFF,TGCGCCAGCAGCCAAAGGACACGACAGCGGGAGCTGAACAATGAGCAGTTCTTC
NA,NA,TRBV29-1,TRBJ1-5,CSVEEAGDSNQPQHF,TGCAGCGTTGAAGAAGCAGGAGATAGCAATCAGCCCCAGCATTTT
NA,NA,TRBV27,TRBJ2-1,CASSFGGQTKFPYNEQFF,TGTGCCAGCAGTTTCGGCGGGCAAACTAAATTCCCCTACAATGAGCAGTTCTTC
NA,NA,TRBV30,TRBJ1-1,CAWSVGGLKKF,TGTGCCTGGAGTGTGGGCGGCCTCAAGAAATTT
NA,NA,TRBV6-1,TRBJ1-2,CEVGANYGYTF,TGTGAAGTTGGAGCTAACTATGGCTACACCTTC
NA,NA,TRBV5-1,TRBJ2-7,CASSLGSYDGSYEQYF,TGCGCCAGCAGCTTGGGATCCTACGACGGCTCCTACGAGCAGTACTTC
once,NA,TRBV5-4,TRBJ2-7,CASSAGDLLYEQYF,TGTGCCAGCAGCGCCGGAGACCTTTTGTACGAGCAGTACTTC
NA,NA,TRBV29-1,TRBJ1-1,CSVLFAQNTEAFF,TGCAGCGTTTTGTTTGCACAGAACACTGAAGCTTTCTTT
NA,NA,TRBV4-3,TRBJ2-3,CASSQLDTQYF,TGCGCCAGCAGCCAGTTAGATACGCAGTATTTT
NA,TRBD1,TRBV4-3,TRBJ2-7,CASSQARQGPYEQYF,TGCGCCAGCAGCCAAGCGAGACAGGGCCCCTACGAGCAGTACTTC
few,TRBD1,TRBV18,TRBJ1-5,CASSPGTGSGNQPQHF,TGTGCCAGCTCACCAGGGACAGGGTCGGGAAATCAGCCCCAGCATTTT
NA,NA,TRBV30,TRBJ2-5,CAWSVRGGGETQYF,TGTGCCTGGAGTGTTAGGGGAGGGGGAGAGACCCAGTACTTC
NA,TRBD2,TRBV7-9,TRBJ2-7,CASSLAWPLRLAGEEEQYF,TGTGCCAGCAGCTTAGCGTGGCCCCTAAGACTAGCGGGAGAGGAGGAGCAGTACTTC
NA,TRBD1,TRBV6-5,TRBJ2-7,CASSSIRGRVYEQYF,TGTGCCAGCAGTTCTATTAGGGGGCGAGTCTACGAGCAGTACTTC
NA,TRBD2,TRBV29-1,TRBJ2-7,CSVVVGTRLWEQYF,TGCAGCGTTGTTGTGGGGACTAGGTTGTGGGAGCAGTACTTC
NA,NA,TRBV19,TRBJ1-5,CASSIGLGWPQHF,TGTGCCAGTAGTATAGGTTTAGGGTGGCCCCAGCATTTT
NA,NA,TRBV7-9,TRBJ1-1,CASSHRQVLNTEAFF,TGTGCCAGCAGCCACCGACAGGTTTTAAACACTGAAGCTTTCTTT
NA,TRBD1,TRBV27,TRBJ2-1,CASSGQGSYNEQFF,TGTGCCAGCAGTGGACAGGGCTCCTACAATGAGCAGTTCTTC
NA,NA,TRBV2,TRBJ2-3,CASRRDSTDTQYF,TGTGCCAGCAGGCGGGACTCCACAGATACGCAGTATTTT
NA,TRBD2,TRBV9,TRBJ2-7,CASRKREGNYEQYF,TGTGCCAGCAGAAAGCGGGAGGGAAACTACGAGCAGTACTTC
once,TRBD2,TRBV27,TRBJ2-7,CASTLRGTSGAYEQYF,TGTGCCAGCACCCTCCGGGGGACTAGCGGGGCCTACGAGCAGTACTTC
NA,TRBD1,TRBV30,TRBJ1-4,CAWDGSRDSGELFF,TGTGCCTGGGACGGATCCCGGGACAGTGGAGAACTGTTTTTT
NA,TRBD1,TRBV11-3,TRBJ2-2,CASSLMTGYYDTGELFF,TGTGCCAGCAGCCTAATGACAGGGTACTATGACACCGGGGAGCTGTTTTTT
NA,NA,TRBV28,TRBJ1-1,CASSLTWGRNTEAFF,TGTGCCAGCAGTTTAACCTGGGGGAGAAACACTGAAGCTTTCTTT
NA,NA,TRBV30,TRBJ2-1,CAWSQRTNTYNEQFF,TGTGCCTGGAGTCAAAGGACTAATACTTACAATGAGCAGTTCTTC
NA,NA,TRBV7-9,TRBJ2-7,CASSLQASGVEQYF,TGTGCCAGCAGCTTACAGGCGTCAGGGGTCGAGCAGTACTTC
NA,TRBD2,TRBV9,TRBJ2-5,CASSADLLAEETQYF,TGTGCCAGCAGCGCCGATCTACTAGCGGAAGAGACCCAGTACTTC
NA,NA,TRBV2,TRBJ2-3,CASSEQSTDTQYF,TGTGCCAGCAGTGAACAGAGCACAGATACGCAGTATTTT
once,TRBD1,TRBV5-6,TRBJ1-2,CASSPLGQGENYGYTF,TGTGCCAGCAGCCCTCTTGGACAGGGGGAAAACTATGGCTACACCTTC